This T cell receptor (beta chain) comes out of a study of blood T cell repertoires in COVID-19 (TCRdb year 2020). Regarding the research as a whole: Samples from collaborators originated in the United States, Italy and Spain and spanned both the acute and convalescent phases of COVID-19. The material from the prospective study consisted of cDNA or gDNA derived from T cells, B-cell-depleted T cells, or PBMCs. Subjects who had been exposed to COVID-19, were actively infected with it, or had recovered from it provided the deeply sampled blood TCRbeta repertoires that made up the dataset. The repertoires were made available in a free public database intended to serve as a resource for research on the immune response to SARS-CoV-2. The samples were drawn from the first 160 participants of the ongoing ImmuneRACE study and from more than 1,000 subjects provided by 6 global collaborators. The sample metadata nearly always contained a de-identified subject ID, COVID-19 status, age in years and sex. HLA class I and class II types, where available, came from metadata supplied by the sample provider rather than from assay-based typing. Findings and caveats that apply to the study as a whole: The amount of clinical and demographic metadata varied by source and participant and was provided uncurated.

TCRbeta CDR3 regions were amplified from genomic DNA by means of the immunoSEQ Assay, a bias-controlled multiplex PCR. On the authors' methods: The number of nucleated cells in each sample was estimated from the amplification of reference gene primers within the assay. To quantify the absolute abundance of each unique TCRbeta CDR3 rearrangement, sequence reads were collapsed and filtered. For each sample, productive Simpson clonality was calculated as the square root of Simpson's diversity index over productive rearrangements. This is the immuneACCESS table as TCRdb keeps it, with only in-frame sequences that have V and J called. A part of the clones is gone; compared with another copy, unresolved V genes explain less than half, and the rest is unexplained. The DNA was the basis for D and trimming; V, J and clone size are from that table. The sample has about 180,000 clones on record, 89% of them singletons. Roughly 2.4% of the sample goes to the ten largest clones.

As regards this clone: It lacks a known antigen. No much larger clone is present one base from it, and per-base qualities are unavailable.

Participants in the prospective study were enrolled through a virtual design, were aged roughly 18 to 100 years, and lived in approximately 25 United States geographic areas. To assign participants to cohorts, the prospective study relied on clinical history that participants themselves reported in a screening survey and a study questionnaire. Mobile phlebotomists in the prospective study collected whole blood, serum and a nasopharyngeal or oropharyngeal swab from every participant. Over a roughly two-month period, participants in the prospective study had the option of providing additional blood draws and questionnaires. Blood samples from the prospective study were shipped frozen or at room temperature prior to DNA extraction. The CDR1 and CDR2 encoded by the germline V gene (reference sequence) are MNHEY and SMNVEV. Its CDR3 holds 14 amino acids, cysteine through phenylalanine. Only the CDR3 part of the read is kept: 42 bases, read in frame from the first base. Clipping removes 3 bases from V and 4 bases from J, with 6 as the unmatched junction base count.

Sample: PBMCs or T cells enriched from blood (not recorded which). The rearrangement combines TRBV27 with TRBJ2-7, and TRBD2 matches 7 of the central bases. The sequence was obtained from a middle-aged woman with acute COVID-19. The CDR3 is CASSLAGERYEQYF. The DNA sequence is TGTGCCAGCAGTTTGGCGGGAGAGAGGTACGAGCAGTACTTC.